The rows below give T cell receptor beta chains drawn from one sample of a study of T cell changes during pregnancy in multiple sclerosis. Only in-frame clones appear in the TCRdb table, and some are missing; sequencing was by immunoSEQ multiplex PCR. The table records fewer than 75,000 clones, 90% to 95% of them present only once. Sequenced material: CD8+ T cells from peripheral blood mononuclear cells, taken before pregnancy. Every receptor here comes from a female donor with multiple sclerosis, enrolled in a pregnancy study. The CDR3 runs from the conserved cysteine through the conserved F or W. A D gene is named only where the DNA matches it firmly. Not all rows give a size; the values are once, few, many and, for expanded clones, a class.

J gene | V gene | D gene | clone size | CDR3 protein | CDR3 DNA
TRBJ1-2 | TRBV27 | TRBD1 | once | CASSSLPGQGAATNYGYTF | TGTGCCAGCAGTTCTCTTCCGGGACAGGGGGCCGCTACTAACTATGGCTACACCTTC
TRBJ2-3 | TRBV14 | - | - | CASSLPITDTQYF | TGTGCCAGCAGCCTACCTATCACAGATACGCAGTATTTT
TRBJ1-5 | TRBV27 | TRBD1 | - | CASSTGVSNQPQHF | TGTGCCAGCAGTACAGGGGTTAGCAATCAGCCCCAGCATTTT
TRBJ1-1 | TRBV6-1 | - | few | CASSEWSGATMNTEAFF | TGTGCCAGCAGTGAATGGTCAGGGGCCACCATGAACACTGAAGCTTTCTTT
TRBJ1-1 | TRBV5-3 | - | - | CARSSDRKAFF | TGTGCCAGAAGCTCCGACAGGAAAGCTTTCTTT
TRBJ1-1 | TRBV27 | TRBD1 | - | CASSPGGYTEAFF | TGTGCCAGCAGTCCAGGGGGGTACACTGAAGCTTTCTTT
TRBJ2-7 | TRBV15 | TRBD1 | - | CATSREGQGVANPYEQYF | TGTGCCACCAGCAGAGAGGGACAGGGGGTTGCGAACCCCTACGAGCAGTACTTC
TRBJ2-1 | TRBV27 | - | - | CASSSPGSSYNEQFF | TGTGCCAGCAGTTCCCCCGGGAGCTCCTACAATGAGCAGTTCTTC
TRBJ1-5 | TRBV9 | - | - | CASSVEAGVTSNQPQHF | TGTGCCAGCAGCGTAGAAGCAGGGGTCACAAGCAATCAGCCCCAGCATTTT
TRBJ2-2 | TRBV11-2 | - | - | CASSLGLELFF | TGTGCCAGCAGCTTGGGCCTGGAGCTGTTTTTT
TRBJ1-1 | TRBV27 | - | - | CASSFVVNTEAFF | TGTGCCAGCAGTTTCGTAGTGAACACTGAAGCTTTCTTT
TRBJ2-3 | TRBV7-2 | - | - | CASSSFQEGTDTQYF | TGTGCCAGCAGCTCCTTCCAGGAGGGCACAGATACGCAGTATTTT
TRBJ2-1 | TRBV13 | - | few | CASSPWGDNEQFF | TGTGCCAGCAGCCCTTGGGGAGACAATGAGCAGTTCTTC
TRBJ1-5 | TRBV6-6 | TRBD1 | - | CASTPTGEGNQPQHF | TGTGCCAGCACTCCGACAGGGGAGGGTAATCAGCCCCAGCATTTT